The 8 T cell receptor beta chains in this list originate from one sample, sequenced in a study of blood T cell repertoires in COVID-19. Measured with immunoSEQ multiplex PCR; TCRdb has only the in-frame clones, and not every one. The sample yields about 310,000 clones, approximately 91% seen once. The specimen sequenced was PBMCs or T cells enriched from blood (not recorded which). These receptors were collected from a man in his fifties or sixties who had recovered from COVID-19.

This clone was counted a few times. CDR3 DNA sequence: TGTGCCAGCAGCTTTCGCGGGACAGGCATCTCCTACGAGCAGTACTTC. As protein: CASSFRGTGISYEQYF. The gene calls are TRBV7-9 and TRBJ2-7, with TRBD1 matching over 8 bases. Germline V lookup: CDR1 SEHNR, CDR2 FQNEAQ (reference sequence). With V trimmed by 3 bases and J by 0 bases, 7 bases remained unmatched. This CDR3 comprises 16 residues.

V and J are TRBV11-2 and TRBJ1-2; possibly TRBD1 for D (6 bases). Germline V gene sequence: CDR1 SGHAT, CDR2 FQNNGV. The V end lost 5 bases, the J end lost 2 bases, and 15 bases lay between the germline ends. CDR3 size: 15 residues. CDR3 loop: CASSVNLDSNYGYTF. CDR3 bases: TGTGCCAGCAGCGTAAATTTGGACAGCAACTATGGCTACACCTTC.

This chain links TRBV5-1 with TRBJ2-7, with D possibly TRBD2 on 7 matching bases. CDR3 size: 16 residues. From germline, CDR1 is SGHRS and CDR2 YFSETQ. Trimming took 4 bases from V and 2 from J, leaving 19 bases between them. The CDR3, as DNA: TGCGCCAGCAGCCGCTCCCAACGGGGGGCCCCCTACGAGCAGTACTTC. This sequence encodes CASSRSQRGAPYEQYF.

The chain uses TRBV3-1 (or the pseudogene TRBV3-2) and TRBJ2-5, with D uncertain. This CDR3 spans 13 amino acids. Germline loops: CDR1 LGHDT, CDR2 YNNKEL (reference sequence). Trimming removed 1 base at V and 6 bases at J, with 9 bases between. CDR3 residues: CASSQGGQKTQYF. In nucleotides, the CDR3 is TGTGCCAGCAGCCAAGGTGGTCAGAAGACCCAGTACTTC.

V is TRBV7-3 and J is TRBJ2-1; TRBD2 might be the D (5 bases). CDR1 is SGHTA and CDR2 is FQGTGA in the germline V gene. Trimming took off 5 bases at V and 9 bases at J, with 11 bases between the two ends. The CDR3 loop spans 12 amino acids. The CDR3 coding sequence is TGTGCCAGCAGCCCTCTCGGAGGTGAGCAGTTCTTC. Protein product: CASSPLGGEQFF. The full variable domain, its missing parts supplied by reference TRBV7-3 and TRBJ2-1, is GAGVSQTPSNKVTEKGKYVELRCDPISGHTALYWYRQSLGQGPEFLIYFQGTGAADDSGLPNDRFFAVRPEGSVSTLKIQRTERGDSAVYLCASSPLGGEQFFGPGTRLTVL.

This clone occurred once. The chain uses TRBV21-1 and TRBJ2-7; the D call TRBD2 from the table was never checked on the DNA. TRBV21-1 is annotated as a pseudogene. This CDR3 is 13 amino acids long. This CDR3 reads CASTIAGGYEQYF. The DNA for the CDR3 is TGTGCCAGCACAATAGCGGGAGGGTACGAGCAGTACTTC.

V is TRBV5-1 and J is TRBJ1-6; 10 bases are shared with TRBD1. The trim removed 2 bases at V and 8 bases at J, leaving 4 bases unmatched. The CDR3 is made up of 15 amino acids. Germline CDR1 SGHRS, CDR2 YFSETQ. The DNA for the CDR3 is TGCGCCAGCAGCTTCCGACAGGGGGCAGATTCACCCCTCCACTTT. It codes for CASSFRQGADSPLHF. Filled out from reference TRBV5-1 and TRBJ1-6, the complete variable domain reads KAGVTQTPRYLIKTRGQQVTLSCSPISGHRSVSWYQQTPGQGLQFLFEYFSETQRNKGNFPGRFSGRQFSNSRSEMNVSTLELGDSALYLCASSFRQGADSPLHFGNGTRLTVT.

The CDR3 DNA reads TGTGCCAGCTCACCACCGCGGGACGGTCAAGAGACCCAGTACTTC. Protein: CASSPPRDGQETQYF. The chain joins TRBV18 to TRBJ2-5; tentatively, D is TRBD2 (6 bases). The CDR3 loop spans 15 amino acids. Germline lookup yields CDR1 KGHSH and CDR2 LQKENI. Trimming shortened V by 0 bases and J by 2 bases, and 10 bases separated the two germline ends.